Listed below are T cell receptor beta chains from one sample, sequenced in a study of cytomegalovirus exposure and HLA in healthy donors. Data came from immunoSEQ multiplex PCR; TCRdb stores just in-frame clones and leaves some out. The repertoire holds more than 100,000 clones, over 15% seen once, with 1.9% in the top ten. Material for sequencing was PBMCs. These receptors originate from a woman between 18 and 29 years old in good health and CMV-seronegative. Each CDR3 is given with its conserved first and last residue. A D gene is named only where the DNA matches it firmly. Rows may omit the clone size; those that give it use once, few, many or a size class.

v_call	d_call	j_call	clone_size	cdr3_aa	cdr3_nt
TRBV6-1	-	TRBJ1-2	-	CASSELQGNGYTF	TGTGCCAGCAGTGAACTACAGGGCAATGGCTACACCTTC
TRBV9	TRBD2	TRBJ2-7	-	CASSDSGGPAGEQYF	TGTGCCAGCAGCGATAGCGGGGGGCCGGCGGGCGAGCAGTACTTC
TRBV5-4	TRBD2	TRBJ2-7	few	CASSASTSGSIGYAEQYF	TGTGCCAGCAGCGCGTCGACTAGCGGGAGTATCGGGTACGCCGAGCAGTACTTC
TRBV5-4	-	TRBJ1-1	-	CASSPRQNTEAFF	TGTGCCAGCAGCCCAAGACAGAACACTGAGGCTTTCTTT
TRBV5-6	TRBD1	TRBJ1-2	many	CASSRDRTNYGYTF	TGTGCCAGCAGCCGGGACAGAACTAACTATGGCTACACCTTC
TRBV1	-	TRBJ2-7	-	CTSSQAGGAGGDDIPYEQYF	TGCACCAGCAGCCAGGCCGGTGGGGCGGGGGGGGATGATATCCCCTACGAGCAGTACTTC
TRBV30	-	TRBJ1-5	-	CAWGAGARQPQHF	TGTGCCTGGGGCGCGGGGGCGCGTCAGCCCCAGCATTTT
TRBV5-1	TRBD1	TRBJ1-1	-	CASSQTGIDTEAFF	TGCGCCAGCAGCCAGACAGGGATCGACACTGAAGCTTTCTTT
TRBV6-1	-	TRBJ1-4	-	CASGQLGNEKLFF	TGTGCCAGCGGGCAGCTTGGTAATGAAAAACTGTTTTTT
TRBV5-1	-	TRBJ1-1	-	CASSLQGKNTEAFF	TGCGCCAGCAGCTTGCAGGGTAAGAACACTGAAGCTTTCTTT
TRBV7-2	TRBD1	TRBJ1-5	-	CASSPRTGDSNQPQHF	TGTGCCAGCAGCCCCCGGACAGGAGATAGCAATCAGCCCCAGCATTTT
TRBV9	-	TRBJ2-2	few	CASSVGYPKTGELFF	TGTGCCAGCAGCGTAGGTTACCCTAAAACCGGGGAGCTGTTTTTT
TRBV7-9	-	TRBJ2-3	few	CASSSPFWWEWANTQYF	TGTGCCAGCAGCTCCCCTTTTTGGTGGGAGTGGGCTAATACGCAGTATTTT
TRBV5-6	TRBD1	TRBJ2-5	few	CASSSLGPGTGLGETQYF	TGTGCCAGCAGCTCCTTGGGCCCCGGGACAGGACTCGGGGAGACCCAGTACTTC
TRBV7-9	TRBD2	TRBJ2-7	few	CASSSGGRASGSQYF	TGTGCCAGCAGCTCGGGCGGGAGGGCCTCGGGTAGCCAGTACTTC
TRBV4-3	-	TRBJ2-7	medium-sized	CASSPEEGIGAEQYF	TGCGCCAGCAGCCCAGAGGAGGGTATCGGCGCCGAGCAGTACTTC
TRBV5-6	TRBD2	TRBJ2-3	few	CASSSLAGAMDTQYF	TGTGCCAGCAGCTCCCTAGCGGGGGCCATGGATACGCAGTATTTT
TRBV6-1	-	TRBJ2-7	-	CASSDATPSSYEQYF	TGTGCCAGCAGTGACGCGACACCGAGCTCCTACGAGCAGTACTTC
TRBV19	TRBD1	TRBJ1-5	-	CASGTGRDQPQHF	TGTGCCAGTGGGACAGGGAGGGATCAGCCCCAGCATTTT
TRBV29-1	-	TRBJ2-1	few	CSVPGQGNNEQFF	TGCAGCGTCCCGGGTCAGGGAAACAATGAGCAGTTCTTC
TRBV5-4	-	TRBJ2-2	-	CASSFDRPGELFF	TGTGCCAGCAGTTTTGACAGGCCCGGGGAGCTGTTTTTT
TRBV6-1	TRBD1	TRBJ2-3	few	CASSKGTDTTDTQYF	TGTGCCAGCAGTAAAGGGACAGACACCACAGATACGCAGTATTTT
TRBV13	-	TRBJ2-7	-	CASSLQGPNEQYF	TGTGCCAGCAGCCTACAGGGTCCCAACGAGCAGTACTTC
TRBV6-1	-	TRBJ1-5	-	CASSERSGGGNQPQHF	TGTGCCAGCAGTGAAAGGTCGGGGGGTGGAAATCAGCCCCAGCATTTT
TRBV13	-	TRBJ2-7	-	CASSTRGQHPYEQYF	TGTGCCAGCAGCACTCGTGGGCAGCACCCCTACGAGCAGTACTTC
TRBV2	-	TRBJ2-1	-	CASSGENEQFF	TGTGCCAGCAGTGGGGAGAATGAGCAGTTCTTC
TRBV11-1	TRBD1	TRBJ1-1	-	CASSRRDRLNTEAFF	TGTGCCAGCAGCAGAAGGGACAGGTTGAACACTGAAGCTTTCTTT
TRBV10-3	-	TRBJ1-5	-	CASTTGLNQPQHF	TGTGCCAGCACGACAGGCCTCAATCAGCCCCAGCATTTT
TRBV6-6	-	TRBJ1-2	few	CASSYSEGAPNYGYTF	TGTGCCAGCAGTTACTCCGAGGGAGCGCCTAACTATGGCTACACCTTC
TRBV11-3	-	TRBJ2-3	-	CASSSQRTDTQYF	TGTGCCAGCAGCTCACAACGCACAGATACGCAGTATTTT
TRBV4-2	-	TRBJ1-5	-	CASSQDGQFNQPQHF	TGTGCCAGCAGCCAAGATGGCCAGTTCAATCAGCCCCAGCATTTT
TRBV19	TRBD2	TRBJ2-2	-	CASSIDPGGRTGELFF	TGTGCCAGTAGTATAGATCCGGGAGGGCGGACCGGGGAGCTGTTTTTT
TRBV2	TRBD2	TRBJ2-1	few	CATRTSGRNEQFF	TGTGCCACCAGGACTAGCGGGCGCAATGAGCAGTTCTTC
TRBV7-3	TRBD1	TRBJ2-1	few	CASSPDRGQNEQFF	TGTGCCAGCAGCCCTGACAGGGGGCAGAATGAGCAGTTCTTC
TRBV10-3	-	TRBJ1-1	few	CATPGPLNTEAFF	TGTGCCACCCCAGGGCCCCTGAACACTGAAGCTTTCTTT
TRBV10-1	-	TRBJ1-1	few	CASSREYDTEAFF	TGCGCCAGCAGCAGGGAATACGACACTGAAGCTTTCTTT
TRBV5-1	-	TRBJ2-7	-	CASSLSGSSYEQYF	TGCGCCAGCAGCTTGTCCGGGAGCTCCTACGAGCAGTACTTC
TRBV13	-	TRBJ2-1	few	CASSSRVSGSYNEQFF	TGTGCCAGCAGCTCCCGGGTTAGCGGTTCCTACAATGAGCAGTTCTTC
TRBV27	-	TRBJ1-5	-	CASGRSNQPQHF	TGTGCCAGCGGGAGAAGCAATCAGCCCCAGCATTTT
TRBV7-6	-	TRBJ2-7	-	CASSPKGSDGGNILREQYF	TGTGCCAGCAGCCCCAAAGGGTCCGATGGGGGGAACATACTACGAGAGCAGTACTTC
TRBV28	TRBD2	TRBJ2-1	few	CASSPPTSRNEQFF	TGTGCCAGCAGTCCCCCGACTAGCCGCAATGAGCAGTTCTTC
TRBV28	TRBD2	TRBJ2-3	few	CASSLLAGEDTQYF	TGTGCCAGCAGTTTACTAGCGGGAGAGGATACGCAGTATTTT
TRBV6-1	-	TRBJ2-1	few	CASSATTGGSYNEQFF	TGTGCCAGCAGTGCGACGACTGGAGGGTCCTACAATGAGCAGTTCTTC
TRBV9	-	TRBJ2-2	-	CASSHLAGLDTGELFF	TGTGCCAGCAGCCACCTTGCGGGTTTAGACACCGGGGAGCTGTTTTTT
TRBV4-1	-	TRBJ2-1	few	CASSQESQSGGLYNEQFF	TGCGCCAGCAGCCAAGAGTCCCAGTCAGGGGGGCTCTACAATGAGCAGTTCTTC
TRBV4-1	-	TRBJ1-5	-	CASSQGSRYNQPQHF	TGCGCCAGCAGCCAAGGGAGTCGATACAATCAGCCCCAGCATTTT
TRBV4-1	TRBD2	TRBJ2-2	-	CASSQEGVGGGNTGELFF	TGCGCCAGCAGCCAGGAAGGCGTCGGGGGGGGGAACACCGGGGAGCTGTTTTTT
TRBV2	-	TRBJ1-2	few	CASSAGRDYGYTF	TGTGCCAGCAGTGCAGGGAGGGACTATGGCTACACCTTC
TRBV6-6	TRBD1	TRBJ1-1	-	CASRGQGRTEAFF	TGTGCCAGCAGAGGACAGGGGAGAACTGAAGCTTTCTTT
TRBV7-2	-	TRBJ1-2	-	CASSRTAYGYTF	TGTGCCAGCAGCCGGACAGCTTATGGCTACACCTTC
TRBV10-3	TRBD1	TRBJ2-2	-	CAISGTGGGTGELFF	TGTGCCATCAGTGGGACAGGGGGCGGCACCGGGGAGCTGTTTTTT
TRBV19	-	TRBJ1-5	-	CASTPTESLGPQHF	TGTGCCAGTACACCGACAGAGTCGTTGGGGCCCCAGCATTTT
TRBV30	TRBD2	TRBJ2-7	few	CAWSFGGALYEQYF	TGTGCCTGGAGTTTCGGGGGGGCATTATACGAGCAGTACTTC
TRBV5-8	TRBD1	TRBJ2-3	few	CASSLRTGSTDTQYF	TGTGCCAGCAGCTTGCGGACAGGGAGCACAGATACGCAGTATTTT
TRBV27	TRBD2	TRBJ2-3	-	CASSPLAGGADTQYF	TGTGCCAGCAGTCCACTAGCGGGGGGGGCAGATACGCAGTATTTT
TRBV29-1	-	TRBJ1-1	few	CSARTGQNTEAFF	TGCAGCGCCCGAACGGGACAGAACACTGAAGCTTTCTTT
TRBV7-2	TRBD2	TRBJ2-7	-	CASSPGRAGVLEQYF	TGTGCCAGCAGCCCGGGGCGAGCGGGAGTGTTAGAGCAGTACTTC
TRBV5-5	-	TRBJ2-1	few	CASTLPDNEQFF	TGTGCCAGCACCTTACCAGACAATGAGCAGTTCTTC
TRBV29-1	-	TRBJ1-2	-	CSVDAGDYGYTF	TGCAGCGTTGATGCAGGGGACTATGGCTACACCTTC
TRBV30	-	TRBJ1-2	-	CAWSVSGSNGRTGYTF	TGTGCCTGGAGTGTATCTGGGTCAAACGGACGGACAGGCTACACCTTC